This T cell receptor (beta chain) was recovered during a study of control samples from healthy donors and cancer patients. Generated by immunoSEQ multiplex PCR, the TCRdb table keeps only in-frame clones and is missing some. This sample carries roughly 130,000 clones, roughly 92% of them seen once, and the ten largest clones take approximately 10%. The germline V gene encodes CDR1 MDHEN and CDR2 SYDVKM. The CDR3 is made up of 19 amino acids. V lost 2 bases, J lost 2 bases, and 16 bases stayed unmatched. This TCR came from a man in his thirties or forties in good health. Sequencing was done on a sample of blood. This chain uses TRBV28 with TRBJ1-1; the match to TRBD1 covers 8 bases. Here the CDR3 reads CASSLSLQDLDRDNTEAFF. In DNA form, the CDR3 reads TGTGCCAGCAGTTTAAGCCTCCAGGATTTGGACAGGGACAACACTGAAGCTTTCTTT. Drawing the rest from reference TRBV28 and TRBJ1-1, the complete variable domain is DVKVTQSSRYLVKRTGEKVFLECVQDMDHENMFWYRQDPGLGLRLIYFSYDVKMKEKGDIPEGYSVSREKKERFSLILESASTNQTSMYLCASSLSLQDLDRDNTEAFFGQGTRLTVV.